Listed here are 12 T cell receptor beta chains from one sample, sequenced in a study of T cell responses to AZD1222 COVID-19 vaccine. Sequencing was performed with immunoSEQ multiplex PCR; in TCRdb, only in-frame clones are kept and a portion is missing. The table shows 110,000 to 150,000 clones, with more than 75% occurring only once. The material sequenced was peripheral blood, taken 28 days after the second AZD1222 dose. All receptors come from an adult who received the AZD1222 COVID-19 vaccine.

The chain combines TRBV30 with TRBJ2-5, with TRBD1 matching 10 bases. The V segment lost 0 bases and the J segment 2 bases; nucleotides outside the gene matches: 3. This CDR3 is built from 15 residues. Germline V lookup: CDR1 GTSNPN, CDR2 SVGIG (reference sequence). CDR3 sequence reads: CAWSVGGQGQETQYF. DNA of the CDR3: TGTGCCTGGAGTGTAGGGGGACAGGGGCAAGAGACCCAGTACTTC.

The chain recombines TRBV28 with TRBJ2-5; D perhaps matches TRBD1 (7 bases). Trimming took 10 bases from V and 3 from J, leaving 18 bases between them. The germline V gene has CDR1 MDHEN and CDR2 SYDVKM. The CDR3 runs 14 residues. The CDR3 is CATSHRGGKETQYF. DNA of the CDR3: TGTGCCACATCCCACAGGGGAGGAAAAGAGACCCAGTACTTC.

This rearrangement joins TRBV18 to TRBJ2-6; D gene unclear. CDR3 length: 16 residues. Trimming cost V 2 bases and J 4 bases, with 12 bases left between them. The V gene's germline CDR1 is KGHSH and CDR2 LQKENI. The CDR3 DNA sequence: TGTGCCAGCTCACCAGTGGACCTGTCAGGGGCCAACGTCCTGACTTTC. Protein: CASSPVDLSGANVLTF.

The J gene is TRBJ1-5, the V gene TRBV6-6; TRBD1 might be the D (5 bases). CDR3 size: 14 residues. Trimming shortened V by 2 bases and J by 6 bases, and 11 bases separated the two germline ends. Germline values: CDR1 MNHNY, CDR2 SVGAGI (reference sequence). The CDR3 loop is CASSYGRVGQPQHF. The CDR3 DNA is TGTGCCAGCAGTTACGGCAGGGTGGGTCAGCCCCAGCATTTT.

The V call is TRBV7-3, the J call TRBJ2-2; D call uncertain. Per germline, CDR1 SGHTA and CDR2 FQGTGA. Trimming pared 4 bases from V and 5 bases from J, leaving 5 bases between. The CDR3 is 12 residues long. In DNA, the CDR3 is TGTGCCAGCAGCTACTATACCGGGGAGCTGTTTTTT. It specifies CASSYYTGELFF.

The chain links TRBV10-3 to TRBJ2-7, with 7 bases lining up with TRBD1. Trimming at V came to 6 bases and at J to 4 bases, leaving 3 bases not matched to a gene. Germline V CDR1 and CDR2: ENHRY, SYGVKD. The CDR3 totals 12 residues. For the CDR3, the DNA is TGTGCCATCAGCGTACAGGGGTACGAGCAGTACTTC. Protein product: CAISVQGYEQYF.

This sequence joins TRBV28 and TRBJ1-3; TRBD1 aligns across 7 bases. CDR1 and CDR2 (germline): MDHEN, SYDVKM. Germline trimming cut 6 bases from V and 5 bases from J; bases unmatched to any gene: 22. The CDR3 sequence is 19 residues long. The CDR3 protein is CASRDPVGTASPHRNTIYF. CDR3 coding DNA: TGTGCCAGCAGGGACCCGGTAGGGACAGCGTCTCCTCACAGAAACACCATATATTTT.

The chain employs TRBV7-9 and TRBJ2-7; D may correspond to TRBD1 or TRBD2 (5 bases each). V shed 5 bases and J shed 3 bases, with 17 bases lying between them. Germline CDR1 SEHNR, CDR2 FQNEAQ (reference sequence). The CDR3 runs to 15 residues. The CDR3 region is CASSTPGTPFYEQYF. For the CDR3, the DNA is TGTGCCAGCAGCACACCCGGGACGCCGTTCTACGAGCAGTACTTC.

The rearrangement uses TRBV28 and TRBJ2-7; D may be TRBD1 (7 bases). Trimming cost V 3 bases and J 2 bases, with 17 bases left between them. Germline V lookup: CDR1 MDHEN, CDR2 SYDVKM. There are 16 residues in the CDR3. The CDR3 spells CASSFGGGGPTYEQYF. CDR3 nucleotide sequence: TGTGCCAGCAGTTTTGGAGGAGGGGGCCCCACCTACGAGCAGTACTTC.

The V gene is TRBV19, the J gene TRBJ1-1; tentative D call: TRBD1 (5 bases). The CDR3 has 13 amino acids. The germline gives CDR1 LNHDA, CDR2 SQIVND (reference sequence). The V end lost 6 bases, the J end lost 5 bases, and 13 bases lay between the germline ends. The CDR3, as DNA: TGTGCCAGTAGCCAGCAGGGCGGAACTGAAGCTTTCTTT. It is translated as CASSQQGGTEAFF.

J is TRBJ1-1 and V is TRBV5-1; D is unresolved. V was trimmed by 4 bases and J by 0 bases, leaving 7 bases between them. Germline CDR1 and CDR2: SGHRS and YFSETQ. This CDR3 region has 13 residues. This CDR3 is CASSLSVNTEAFF. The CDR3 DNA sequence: TGCGCCAGCAGCCTATCCGTGAACACTGAAGCTTTCTTT.

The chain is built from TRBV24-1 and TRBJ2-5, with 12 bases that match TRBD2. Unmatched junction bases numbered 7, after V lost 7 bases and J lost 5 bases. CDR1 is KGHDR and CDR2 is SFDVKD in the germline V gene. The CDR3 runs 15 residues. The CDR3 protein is CATSPSGGAGETQYF. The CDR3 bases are TGTGCCACCAGCCCTAGCGGGGGGGCCGGGGAGACCCAGTACTTC.